What follows are 9 T cell receptor beta chains derived from one specimen sequenced in a study of CD8 T cells in ankylosing spondylitis. The antigens of these receptors remain unknown. TCRdb itself ran the 5' RACE reads through MiXCR, one entry per CDR3 protein. Of around 890,000 distinct CDR3 sequences listed, about 11% are singletons. General observations from the study: Ankylosing spondylitis blood seemed to carry a telltale TCR beta motif made of roughly 8 highly homologous variants.

Material for sequencing was blood, either unsorted or a sorted T cell fraction (not recorded which). These receptors came from a male donor with ankylosing spondylitis.

The chain combines TRBV29-1 with TRBJ2-7, with TRBD1 identical over 10 bases. Unmatched junction bases numbered 12, after V lost 4 bases and J lost 6 bases. Germline-derived CDR1 and CDR2 are SQVTM and ANQGSEA. The CDR3 runs to 15 residues. The DNA for the CDR3 is TGCAGCGTTGGGACAGGGGGAGTGTGGGAAGGCGAGCAGTACTTC. Protein: CSVGTGGVWEGEQYF.

This clonotype was found a few times. This chain connects TRBV4-3 to TRBJ2-2, with unresolved D. With 0 bases removed from V and 7 bases from J, the gap between germline ends came to 12 bases. CDR1 is LGHNA, CDR2 YSLEER, per germline. The CDR3 covers 15 residues. In nucleotides, the CDR3 is TGCGCCAGCAGCCAAGATTTCCAGCGCGTCGGGGAGCTGTTTTTT. Translation gives CASSQDFQRVGELFF.

This clonotype occurred a few times. The DNA of the CDR3 is TGCGCCAGCAGCAGGGGACTAGCGGGGGTATACAATGAGCAGTTCTTC. This sequence encodes CASSRGLAGVYNEQFF. The V call is TRBV5-1, the J call TRBJ2-1; the match to TRBD2 covers 14 bases. Trimming removed 4 bases from V and 4 bases from J; junction bases left unmatched: 4. Germline CDR1 reads SGHRS; CDR2 reads YFSETQ. The CDR3 length is 16 residues.

This clonotype was counted only a few times. The chain uses TRBV20-1 and TRBJ1-6; 7 bases are shared with TRBD1. J lost 10 bases, V lost 6 bases, and 9 bases had no gene match. Germline V gene data show CDR1 as DFQATT and CDR2 as SNEGSKA (reference sequence). This CDR3 is 13 amino acids long. This CDR3 reads CSARQGDGSPLHF. The CDR3 bases are TGCAGTGCACGACAGGGTGATGGGTCACCCCTCCACTTT.

Ten or more counts support this clonotype. CDR3 bases: TGCGCCAGCAGCTTGGCTGGCGAGACTAGCGGAATGTACAATGAGCAGTTCTTC. Translating gives CASSLAGETSGMYNEQFF. The rearrangement links TRBV5-1 to TRBJ2-1; 9 bases match TRBD2. This CDR3 is built from 18 residues. The junction had 11 bases not matched to a gene; V was cut back by 0 bases and J by 4 bases. Germline V gene sequence: CDR1 SGHRS, CDR2 YFSETQ.

In this sample, this clonotype turned up a few times. The CDR3 DNA is TGTGCCAGCAGTTGGACAACTCTGACCTCGACAGGCTACACAGATACGCAGTATTTT. It is translated as CASSWTTLTSTGYTDTQYF. The rearrangement joins TRBV6-5 to TRBJ2-3; D may be TRBD1 (6 bases). CDR3 length equals 19 residues. Germline CDR1 and CDR2: MNHEY and SVGAGI. The V gene lost 4 bases and the J gene lost 2 bases, with 25 bases spanning the gap.

This clonotype occurred a few times. The chain has TRBV25-1 and TRBJ2-1; the match to TRBD1 covers 10 bases. The CDR3 extends over 15 amino acids. The J segment lost 8 bases and the V segment lost 1 base, leaving 5 bases of the junction unmatched. Germline loops: CDR1 MGHDK, CDR2 SYGVNS. CDR3 sequence: CASSESGTGAHEQFF. CDR3 nucleotides: TGTGCCAGCAGTGAATCGGGGACAGGGGCACATGAGCAGTTCTTC.

The rearrangement joins TRBV18 to TRBJ2-1; D might be TRBD1 (6 bases). CDR1 is KGHSH, CDR2 LQKENI, per germline. This CDR3 comprises 15 residues. Trimming took 3 bases from V and 5 from J, leaving 14 bases between them. CDR3 sequence (DNA): TGTGCCAGCTCACCGGGCAGGACAGCTAACAATGAGCAGTTCTTC. Protein: CASSPGRTANNEQFF. Full variable domain (remainder filled in from reference TRBV18 and TRBJ2-1): NAGVMQNPRHLVRRRGQEARLRCSPMKGHSHVYWYRQLPEEGLKFMVYLQKENIIDESGMPKERFSAEFPKEGPSILRIQQVVRGDSAAYFCASSPGRTANNEQFFGPGTRLTVL.

The chain joins TRBV24-1 to TRBJ1-1; D is possibly TRBD1 (5 bases). The CDR3 is 12 amino acids. Per germline, CDR1 KGHDR and CDR2 SFDVKD. V shed 4 bases and J shed 7 bases, with 9 bases lying between them. The CDR3 loop reads CATSDRDDEAFF. The CDR3, as DNA: TGTGCCACCAGTGACCGGGACGATGAAGCTTTCTTT.